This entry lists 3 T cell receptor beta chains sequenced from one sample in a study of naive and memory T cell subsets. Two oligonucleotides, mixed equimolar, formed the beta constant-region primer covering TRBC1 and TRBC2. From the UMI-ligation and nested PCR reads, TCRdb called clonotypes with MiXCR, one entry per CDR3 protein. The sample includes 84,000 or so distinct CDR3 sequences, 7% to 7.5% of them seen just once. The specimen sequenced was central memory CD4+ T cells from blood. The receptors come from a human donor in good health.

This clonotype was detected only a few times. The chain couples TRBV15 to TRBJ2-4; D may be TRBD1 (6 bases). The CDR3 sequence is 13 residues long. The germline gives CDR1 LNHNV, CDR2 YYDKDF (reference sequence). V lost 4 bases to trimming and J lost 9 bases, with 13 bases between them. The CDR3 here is CATSIRDNIIQYF. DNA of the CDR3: TGTGCCACCAGCATTAGGGACAACATCATTCAGTACTTC. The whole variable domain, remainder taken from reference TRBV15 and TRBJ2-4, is DAMVIQNPRYQVTQFGKPVTLSCSQTLNHNVMYWYQQKSSQAPKLLFHYYDKDFNNEADTPDNFQSRRPNTSFCFLDIRSPGLGDTAMYLCATSIRDNIIQYFGAGTRLSVL.

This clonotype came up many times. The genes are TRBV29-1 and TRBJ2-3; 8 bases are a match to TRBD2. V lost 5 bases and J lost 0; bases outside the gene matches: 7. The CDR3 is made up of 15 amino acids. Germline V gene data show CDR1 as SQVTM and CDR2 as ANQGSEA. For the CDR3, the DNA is TGCAGCGTTTACCGGGGGGGGTTTAGCACAGATACGCAGTATTTT. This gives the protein CSVYRGGFSTDTQYF.

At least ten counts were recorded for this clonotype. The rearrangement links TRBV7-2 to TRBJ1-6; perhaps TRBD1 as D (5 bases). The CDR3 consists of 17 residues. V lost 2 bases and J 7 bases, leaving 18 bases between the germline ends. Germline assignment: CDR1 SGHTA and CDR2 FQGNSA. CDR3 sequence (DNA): TGTGCCAGCAGCTTAATGGGTACCCTGGGGCCAAATTCACCCCTCCACTTT. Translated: CASSLMGTLGPNSPLHF.